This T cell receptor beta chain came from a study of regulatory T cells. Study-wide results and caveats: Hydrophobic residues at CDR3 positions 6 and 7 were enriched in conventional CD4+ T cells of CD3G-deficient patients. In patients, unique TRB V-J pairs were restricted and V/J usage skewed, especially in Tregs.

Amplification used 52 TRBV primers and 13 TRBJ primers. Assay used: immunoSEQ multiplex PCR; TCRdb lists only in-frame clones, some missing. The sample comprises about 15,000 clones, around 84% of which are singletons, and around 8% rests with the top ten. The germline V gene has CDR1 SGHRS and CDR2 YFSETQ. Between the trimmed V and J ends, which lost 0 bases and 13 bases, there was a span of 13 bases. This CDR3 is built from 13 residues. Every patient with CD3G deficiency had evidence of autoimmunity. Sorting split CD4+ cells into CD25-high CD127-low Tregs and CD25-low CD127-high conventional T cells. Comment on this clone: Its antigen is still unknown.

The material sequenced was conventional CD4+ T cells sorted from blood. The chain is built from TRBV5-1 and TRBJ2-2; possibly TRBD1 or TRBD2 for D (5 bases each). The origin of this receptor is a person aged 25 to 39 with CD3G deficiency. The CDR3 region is CASSLEEGRGLFF. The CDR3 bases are TGCGCCAGCAGCTTGGAAGAGGGGAGAGGGCTGTTTTTT.